This T cell receptor beta chain was retrieved from a study of CD8+CD57+ T cells in acquired aplastic anemia. The wider study: DNA per sorted CD4+ or CD8+ sample ranged about 0.19 to 30 ug, averaging 3.2 ug. Healthy CD8+ samples averaged about 11.0 million reads.

Only a few counts were recorded for this clonotype. Its antigen is unidentified. Findings and caveats of the study: About 29 CD8+ CDR3 sequences occurred in both the patients and the controls. Patients were compared with controls for CD8+ Simpson's diversity, and no significant difference emerged.

Genomic DNA templated the TCR beta VDJ and CDR3 profiling. TCRdb called the reads again in MiXCR, with one record for every CDR3 protein. The data hold some 220,000 distinct CDR3 sequences, with roughly 33% observed a single time. CDR1 and CDR2 (germline): MNHNY, SVGAGI (reference sequence). The ends were cut back, 0 bases at V and 2 bases at J, with 10 bases in the middle. This CDR3 spans 15 amino acids. The TCR originated in a human donor in good health, serving as a control. Sequenced material: sorted CD4+, CD8+, or CD8+CD57+ T cells (not recorded which) from PBMCs. The rearrangement uses TRBV6-6 and TRBJ1-2; no firm D call. The DNA of the CDR3 is TGTGCCAGCAGTTACTCTTGGGTTGGAAACTATGGCTACACCTTC. Amino acids: CASSYSWVGNYGYTF.